This T cell receptor (beta chain) was sequenced for a study of shared clonotypes between healthy human individuals. Study observations and caveats: The expectation was that sequencing depth would affect clonotype sharing among donors.

This clone has only a few counts. Its matching antigen is unknown. Genomic DNA belonging to each subset was distributed in equal measure over several immunoSEQ plates. Libraries were prepared by immunoSEQ multiplex PCR; TCRdb keeps only in-frame clonotypes and omits some of them. The data show around 980,000 clones, around 78% seen once. The sample consisted of memory CD4+ T cells from PBMCs. The subset denotes: CD45RA-negative fraction. The source is a man between 18 and 29 years old in good health. Some clones in this sample may be carry-over from other donors' samples.

The CDR3 loop reads CASMYGTGNGYTF. The CDR3 coding sequence is TGTGCCAGCATGTACGGGACAGGGAATGGCTACACCTTC. J is TRBJ1-2 and V is TRBV2; TRBD1 agrees at 9 bases. The CDR3 extends over 13 amino acids. Germline V gives CDR1 SNHLY, CDR2 FYNNEI. V lost 7 bases, J lost 6 bases, and 6 bases stayed unmatched.